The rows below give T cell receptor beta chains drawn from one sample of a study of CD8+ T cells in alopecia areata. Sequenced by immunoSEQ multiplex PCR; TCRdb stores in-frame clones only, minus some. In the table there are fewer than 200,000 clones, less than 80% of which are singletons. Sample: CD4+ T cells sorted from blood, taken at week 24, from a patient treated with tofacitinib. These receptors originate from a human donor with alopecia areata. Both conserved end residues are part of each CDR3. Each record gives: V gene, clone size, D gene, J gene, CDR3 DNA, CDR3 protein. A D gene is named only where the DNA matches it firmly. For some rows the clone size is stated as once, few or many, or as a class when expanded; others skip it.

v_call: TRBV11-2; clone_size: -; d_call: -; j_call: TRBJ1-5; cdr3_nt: TGTGCCAGCAGCCCGATGGGGTCAGGAGCAAATGTGCCCCAGCATTTT; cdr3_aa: CASSPMGSGANVPQHF
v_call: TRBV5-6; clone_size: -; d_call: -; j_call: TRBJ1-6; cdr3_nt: TGTGCCAGCAGCTGGGGAAGGCAGCTCCCACCCCTCCACTTT; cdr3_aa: CASSWGRQLPPLHF
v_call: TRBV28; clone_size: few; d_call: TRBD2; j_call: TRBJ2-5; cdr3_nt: TGTGCCAGCAGTTTTGCGGGGGGCCGGGAGACCCAGTACTTC; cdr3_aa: CASSFAGGRETQYF
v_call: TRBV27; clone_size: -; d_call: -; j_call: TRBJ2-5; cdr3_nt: TGTGCCAGCTTGGCCCAGTACTTC; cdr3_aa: CASLAQYF
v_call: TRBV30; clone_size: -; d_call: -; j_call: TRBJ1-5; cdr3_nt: TGTGCCTGGAGTGAAGGACAGCCTAATCAGCCCCAGCATTTT; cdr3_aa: CAWSEGQPNQPQHF
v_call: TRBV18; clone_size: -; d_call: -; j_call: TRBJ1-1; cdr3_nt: TGTGCCAGCTCACCTAAGACAGAAGCTTTCTTT; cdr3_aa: CASSPKTEAFF
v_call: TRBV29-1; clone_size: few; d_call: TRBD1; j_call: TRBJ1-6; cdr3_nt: TGCAGCGTTCGTGAGACAGGGGATTCACCCCTCCACTTT; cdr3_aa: CSVRETGDSPLHF
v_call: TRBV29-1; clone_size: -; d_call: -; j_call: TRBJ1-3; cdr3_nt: TGCAGCGTTTTGGGGCCTCTCTCTGGAAACACCATATATTTT; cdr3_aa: CSVLGPLSGNTIYF
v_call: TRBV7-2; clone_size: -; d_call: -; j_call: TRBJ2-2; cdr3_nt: TGTGCCAGCAGGACAAGGGGTCAAGGGGGTTCCGGGGAGCTGTTTTTT; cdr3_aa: CASRTRGQGGSGELFF
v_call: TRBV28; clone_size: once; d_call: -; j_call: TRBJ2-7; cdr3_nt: TGTGCCAGCGGCGGGGTGTACGAGCAGTACTTC; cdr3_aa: CASGGVYEQYF